What follows describes a single T cell receptor (beta chain). This specimen belongs to a study of blood T cell repertoires in COVID-19. Trimming cost V 5 bases and J 2 bases; bases outside gene matches: 8. In germline, CDR1 is SQVTM, CDR2 ANQGSEA. This CDR3 spans 15 amino acids. The table came from immunoSEQ multiplex PCR; TCRdb's copy has only in-frame clones and leaves some out. The sample holds about 210,000 clones, 80% to 90% seen once. The chain couples TRBV29-1 to TRBJ1-1, with 10 bases aligning to TRBD1. The sequenced sample was peripheral blood. The sequence derives from a man aged 18 to 30 with active or convalescent COVID-19. Here the CDR3 reads CSVSPGTGVNTEAFF. The CDR3 nucleotides read TGCAGCGTTAGCCCCGGGACAGGGGTCAACACTGAAGCTTTCTTT.